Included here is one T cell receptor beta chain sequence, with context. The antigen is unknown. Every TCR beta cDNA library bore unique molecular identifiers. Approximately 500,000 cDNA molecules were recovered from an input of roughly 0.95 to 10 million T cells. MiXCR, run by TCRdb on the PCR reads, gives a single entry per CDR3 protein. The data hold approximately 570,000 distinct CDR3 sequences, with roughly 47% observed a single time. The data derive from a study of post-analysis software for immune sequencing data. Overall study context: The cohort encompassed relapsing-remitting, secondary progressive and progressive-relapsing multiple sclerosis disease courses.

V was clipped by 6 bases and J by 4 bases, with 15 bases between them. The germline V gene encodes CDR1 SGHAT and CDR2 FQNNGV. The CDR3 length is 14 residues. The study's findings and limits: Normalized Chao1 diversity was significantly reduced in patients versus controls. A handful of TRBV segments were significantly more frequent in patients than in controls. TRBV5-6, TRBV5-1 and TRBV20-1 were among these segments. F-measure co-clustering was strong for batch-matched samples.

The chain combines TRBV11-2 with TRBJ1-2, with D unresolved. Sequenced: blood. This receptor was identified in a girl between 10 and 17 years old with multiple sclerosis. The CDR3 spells CASSSARGIYGYTF. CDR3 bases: TGTGCCAGCAGTTCGGCCCGAGGGATCTATGGCTACACCTTC. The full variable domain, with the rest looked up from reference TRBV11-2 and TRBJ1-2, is EAGVAQSPRYKIIEKRQSVAFWCNPISGHATLYWYQQILGQGPKLLIQFQNNGVVDDSQLPKDRFSAERLKGVDSTLKIQPAKLEDSAVYLCASSSARGIYGYTFGSGTRLTVV.